A single sample is the source of the 25 T cell receptor beta chains below, sequenced in a study of Ad26.COV2.S vaccination and SARS-CoV-2 variants (dated by TCRdb to about 2021). The meaning of the sample's treatment or condition label: roughly 18 received Ad26.COV2.S at low or high dose, single or two shots; about 5 received placebo; per-sample allocation not given. For vaccine and placebo recipients, repertoires were sequenced using samples collected on day 63 after the first injection. The library was made by the immunoSEQ multiplex PCR assay. Held by TCRdb, this immuneACCESS table contains in-frame sequences only and omits some clones. Under half of the omission traces to an unresolved V gene where checked; the cause of the rest is unknown. The sample table holds some 350,000 clones, of which under 90% were seen once. Together, the top ten hold about 5% of the sample. Sequencing used peripheral blood, obtained in a trial of Ad26.COV2.S vaccine versus placebo. Receptor source: a person aged 18-60 years who received the Ad26.COV2.S COVID-19 vaccine or a placebo.

The chain recombines TRBV6-1 with TRBJ2-3; D may be TRBD1 (6 bases). Trimming took 0 bases from V and 0 from J, leaving 13 bases between them. CDR1 and CDR2 from the germline V gene are MNHNS and SASEGT. The CDR3 runs 17 residues. CDR3 sequence: CASSEALAGASTDTQYF. CDR3 in DNA: TGTGCCAGCAGTGAAGCGCTTGCAGGGGCCAGCACAGATACGCAGTATTTT.

The rearrangement joins TRBV9 to TRBJ2-7; TRBD1 matches 9 bases. From germline, CDR1 is SGDLS and CDR2 YYNGEE. After removal of 1 base from V and 7 bases from J, the junction contained 9 bases not matched to a gene. The CDR3 has 15 residues. The CDR3 nucleotides are TGTGCCAGCAGCGTATCTTGGGACAGGGAGAATGAGCAGTACTTC. Protein sequence: CASSVSWDRENEQYF.

CDR3: CASSRPNTEAFF. The CDR3, as DNA: TGTGCCAGTAGCAGACCGAACACTGAAGCTTTCTTT. This chain joins TRBV19 and TRBJ1-1; D is unresolved. The length of the CDR3 is 12 residues. Trimming pared 6 bases from V and 1 base from J, leaving 6 bases between. The germline CDR1 and CDR2 sequences are LNHDA and SQIVND (reference sequence).

The chain links TRBV5-6 to TRBJ1-5; D remains ambiguous. Germline CDR1 and CDR2: SGHDT and YYEEEE. There are 14 residues in the CDR3. Between the trimmed V and J ends, which lost 0 bases and 4 bases, there was a span of 8 bases. CDR3 protein: CASSLGMGNQPQHF. DNA of the CDR3: TGTGCCAGCAGCTTGGGCATGGGGAATCAGCCCCAGCATTTT.

The genes are TRBV3-1 (or the pseudogene TRBV3-2) and TRBJ1-5; D unclear. CDR1 and CDR2 (germline): LGHDT, YNNKEL (reference sequence). The V and J ends lost 0 bases and 7 bases respectively, with 10 bases between them. The CDR3 has 14 residues. The CDR3 nucleotides read TGTGCCAGCAGCCAAGAAGGGCAGAGGCAGCCCCAGCATTTT. It codes for CASSQEGQRQPQHF.

This clone has more than one count but fewer than ten. This rearrangement joins TRBV7-9 to TRBJ2-1; TRBD2 agrees at 13 bases. Germline loops: CDR1 SEHNR, CDR2 FQNEAQ (reference sequence). V lost 4 bases and J lost 1; bases outside the gene matches: 10. This CDR3 comprises 19 residues. The CDR3 DNA reads as TGTGCCAGCAGCTACGGGACTAGCGGGGTCTGGGGGTCCTACAATGAGCAGTTCTTC. Its protein product is CASSYGTSGVWGSYNEQFF.

V is TRBV27 and J is TRBJ1-1; the D gene is possibly TRBD1 (5 bases). Germline V gene sequence: CDR1 MNHEY, CDR2 SMNVEV (reference sequence). V lost 5 bases, J lost 0 bases, and 13 bases lay in between. This CDR3 region has 15 residues. The CDR3 DNA reads as TGTGCCAGCAGTCCCCGGGAGGACATGAACACTGAAGCTTTCTTT. Translated, it gives CASSPREDMNTEAFF.

The rearrangement links TRBV2 to TRBJ1-1; D perhaps matches TRBD1 (5 bases). The CDR3 has 17 amino acids. Germline V gene sequence: CDR1 SNHLY, CDR2 FYNNEI. Between the trimmed V and J ends, which lost 0 bases and 0 bases, there was a span of 14 bases. The CDR3 DNA follows: TGTGCCAGCAGTGAAGCATCTAGAGGGGCGATGAACACTGAAGCTTTCTTT. Residues: CASSEASRGAMNTEAFF.

The chain is built from TRBV14 and TRBJ1-5, with D uncertain. V was shortened by 6 bases and J by 5 bases, with 11 bases between the two germline ends. This CDR3 contains 13 residues. Germline V gene sequence: CDR1 SGHDN, CDR2 FVKESK. The CDR3 loop is CASSRRSDQPQHF. The CDR3 coding sequence is TGTGCCAGCAGTCGCAGATCCGATCAGCCCCAGCATTTT.

The chain uses TRBV11-2 and TRBJ2-1; 7 nucleotides line up with TRBD2. Germline V gene sequence: CDR1 SGHAT, CDR2 FQNNGV. Trimming removed 3 bases from V and 7 bases from J; junction bases left unmatched: 6. The CDR3 length is 14 residues. The CDR3: CASSFGLVENEQFF. DNA for the CDR3: TGTGCCAGCAGCTTTGGACTAGTAGAGAATGAGCAGTTCTTC.

This clone appeared once. V usage is TRBV5-6 and J usage is TRBJ2-5, with D possibly called TRBD1 or TRBD2 (5 bases each). The length of the CDR3 is 14 residues. Per germline, CDR1 SGHDT and CDR2 YYEEEE. The ends were cut back, 3 bases at V and 4 bases at J, with 13 bases in the middle. CDR3 in amino acids: CASSSLGAGETQYF. Here the CDR3 DNA reads TGTGCCAGCAGCTCGCTCGGGGCGGGAGAGACCCAGTACTTC.

The chain carries TRBV5-1 and TRBJ1-1, with D tentatively TRBD1 (6 bases). The CDR3 contains 15 residues. V lost 8 bases to trimming and J lost 1 base, with 18 bases between them. Germline values: CDR1 SGHRS, CDR2 YFSETQ. In DNA, the CDR3 is TGCGCCAGTAAAGCAACCGGGACAACGAACACTGAAGCTTTCTTT. This sequence encodes CASKATGTTNTEAFF.

The J gene is TRBJ2-1, the V gene TRBV27, with D possibly being TRBD2 (5 bases). The V end was cut by 3 bases, the J end by 6 bases, with 9 bases between. The CDR3 has 13 residues. The germline gives CDR1 MNHEY, CDR2 SMNVEV (reference sequence). The CDR3 region is CASSFGVFNEQFF. The CDR3 coding sequence is TGTGCCAGCAGTTTCGGGGTTTTCAATGAGCAGTTCTTC.

The CDR3 reads CASSPGQGYTEAFF. The CDR3 DNA reads as TGCGCCAGCAGCCCTGGACAGGGATACACTGAAGCTTTCTTT. The rearrangement joins TRBV4-1 to TRBJ1-1; TRBD1 matches at 8 bases. The CDR3 covers 14 residues. V dropped 4 bases and J dropped 3; count of bases not matched to a gene: 4. The germline CDR1 and CDR2 sequences are MGHRA and YSYEKL.

This chain joins TRBV5-1 and TRBJ1-1; TRBD1 aligns across 8 bases. Germline V gene sequence: CDR1 SGHRS, CDR2 YFSETQ. This CDR3 is built from 16 residues. V lost 2 bases to trimming and J lost 2 bases; unmatched junction nucleotides: 8. The CDR3 here is CASSLSRGLFNTEAFF. The DNA of the CDR3 is TGCGCCAGCAGCTTATCCAGGGGGCTATTTAACACTGAAGCTTTCTTT.

On this clone: The junction does not match germline at one end; this may be a read error. V gene TRBV10-3 combines with J gene TRBJ2-1; D is unclear. CDR1 is ENHRY and CDR2 is SYGVKD in the germline V gene. The CDR3 is 12 amino acids. The CDR3 sequence is CAIREYSWEQFF. The CDR3 nucleotides read TGTGCCATCAGGGAGTATTCGTGGGAGCAGTTCTTC.

This sequence joins TRBV6-6 and TRBJ1-1; D may be TRBD1 (6 bases). This CDR3 has 16 residues. V lost 4 bases to trimming and J lost 6 bases, with 21 bases between them. The germline V gene encodes CDR1 MNHNY and CDR2 SVGAGI (reference sequence). The CDR3: CASSLGRGAFYAEAFF. As DNA, the CDR3 is TGTGCCAGCAGTTTAGGCAGGGGAGCTTTTTACGCTGAAGCTTTCTTT.

This clone has more than one count but fewer than ten. The chain uses TRBV13 and TRBJ2-1; D not resolved. Trimming shortened V by 2 bases and J by 3 bases, and 5 bases separated the two germline ends. Looked up from germline, CDR1 is PRHDT and CDR2 is FYEKMQ (reference sequence). The CDR3 runs 13 residues. CDR3 coding DNA: TGTGCCAGCAGCTTACAGGTCTACAATGAGCAGTTCTTC. Encoded protein: CASSLQVYNEQFF.

The rearrangement links TRBV2 to TRBJ2-7; possible D gene TRBD2, 5 bases. Germline V CDR1 and CDR2: SNHLY, FYNNEI. The CDR3 length is 17 residues. Trimming removed 1 base at V and 0 bases at J, with 16 bases between. As DNA, the CDR3 is TGTGCCAGCAGTGAAGGACCGGGATCCTGGGGCTCCTACGAGCAGTACGTC. Translated: CASSEGPGSWGSYEQYV.

The chain joins TRBV5-1 to TRBJ1-1; D perhaps matches TRBD1 (6 bases). Germline lookup yields CDR1 SGHRS and CDR2 YFSETQ. The CDR3 contains 16 residues. V was pared by 5 bases and J by 1 base, with 18 bases between. CDR3 region: CASSEDSLVGNTEAFF. The DNA for the CDR3 is TGCGCCAGCAGTGAGGACAGCTTAGTGGGGAACACTGAAGCTTTCTTT.

The J gene is TRBJ2-1, the V gene TRBV25-1; D call uncertain. Trimming cost V 1 base and J 8 bases, with 24 bases left between them. Per germline, CDR1 MGHDK and CDR2 SYGVNS. CDR3 size: 18 residues. The CDR3 DNA reads as TGTGCCAGCAGTGAATCGGCCGCCGGTTTTAGGTACCACGATGAGCAGTTCTTC. It encodes CASSESAAGFRYHDEQFF. The whole variable domain, remainder taken from reference TRBV25-1 and TRBJ2-1, is EADIYQTPRYLVIGTGKKITLECSQTMGHDKMYWYQQDPGMELHLIHYSYGVNSTEKGDLSSESTVSRIRTEHFPLTLESARPSHTSQYLCASSESAAGFRYHDEQFFGPGTRLTVL.

The chain is built from TRBV2 and TRBJ2-3; the D gene is possibly TRBD2 (6 bases). The CDR3 has 14 amino acids. V was cut by 8 bases and J by 1 base, with 13 bases left in between. Per the germline V gene, CDR1 is SNHLY and CDR2 is FYNNEI. As DNA, the CDR3 is TGTGCCAGCGCCCTTAGCGGTCGCACAGATACGCAGTATTTT. It codes for CASALSGRTDTQYF.

This clone was seen a handful of times. The rearrangement joins TRBV19 to TRBJ2-5; no definite D call. The ends were cut back, 6 bases at V and 5 bases at J, with 13 bases in the middle. The CDR3 loop spans 13 amino acids. Germline CDR1 is LNHDA and CDR2 is SQIVND (reference sequence). The CDR3 region is CASRLAMWETQYF. The CDR3 region has the DNA TGTGCCAGTAGACTGGCTATGTGGGAGACCCAGTACTTC.

The rearrangement joins TRBV7-9 to TRBJ1-2, with a possible D match to TRBD1 (5 bases). Trimming removed 8 bases from V and 13 bases from J, with 14 bases in between. Per germline, CDR1 SEHNR and CDR2 FQNEAQ (reference sequence). The CDR3 is 10 amino acids. In nucleotides, the CDR3 is TGTGCCAGCGGGCTCCAGGGTGGCACCTTC. Translated, it gives CASGLQGGTF.

V usage is TRBV7-2 and J usage is TRBJ1-6; 7 bases match TRBD1. The germline gives CDR1 SGHTA, CDR2 FQGNSA. V lost 1 base and J lost 11; bases outside the gene matches: 11. There are 16 residues in the CDR3. This CDR3 reads CASSLGLTGIIAPLHF. The DNA for the CDR3 is TGTGCCAGCAGCTTAGGGCTGACAGGGATTATAGCACCCCTCCACTTT.